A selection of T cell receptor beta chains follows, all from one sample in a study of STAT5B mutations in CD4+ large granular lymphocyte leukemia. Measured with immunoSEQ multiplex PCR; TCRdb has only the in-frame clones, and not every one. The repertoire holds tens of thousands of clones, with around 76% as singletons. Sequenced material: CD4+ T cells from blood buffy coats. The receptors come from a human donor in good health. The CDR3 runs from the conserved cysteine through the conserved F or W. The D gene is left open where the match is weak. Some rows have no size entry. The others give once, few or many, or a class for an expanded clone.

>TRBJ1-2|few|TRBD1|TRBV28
CASTQGASGYTF
TGTGCCAGCACCCAGGGGGCTAGTGGCTACACCTTC
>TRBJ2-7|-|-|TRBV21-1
CASILNLGTGPYEQYF
TGTGCCAGCATCCTAAATCTTGGGACAGGGCCCTACGAGCAGTACTTC
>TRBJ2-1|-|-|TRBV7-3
CASSPRHTGNEQFF
TGTGCCAGCAGCCCGCGACATACTGGGAATGAGCAGTTCTTC
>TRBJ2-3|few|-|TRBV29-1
CSVDRRGADTQYF
TGCAGCGTTGACCGGAGGGGGGCAGATACGCAGTATTTT
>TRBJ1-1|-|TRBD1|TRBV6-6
CASKHSRTGLNTEAFF
TGTGCCAGCAAGCATAGTCGGACAGGGTTGAACACTGAAGCTTTCTTT
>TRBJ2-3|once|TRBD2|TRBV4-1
CASSQDWTSGGSSTDTQYF
TGCGCCAGCAGCCAAGATTGGACTAGCGGGGGATCTAGCACAGATACGCAGTATTTT
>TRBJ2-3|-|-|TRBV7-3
CASSPTVSTDTQYF
TGTGCCAGCAGCCCTACGGTGAGCACAGATACGCAGTATTTT
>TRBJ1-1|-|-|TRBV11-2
CASSFQNYQNTEAFF
TGTGCCAGCAGTTTCCAGAACTACCAGAACACTGAAGCTTTCTTT
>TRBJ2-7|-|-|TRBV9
CASSTYLETVQYF
TGTGCCAGCAGCACCTACCTCGAGACGGTGCAGTACTTC
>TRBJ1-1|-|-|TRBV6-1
CASSDIIQAFF
TGTGCCAGCAGTGATATAATCCAAGCTTTCTTT
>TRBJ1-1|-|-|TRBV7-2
CASSLGRGHTEAFF
TGTGCCAGCAGCTTAGGACGGGGACACACTGAAGCTTTCTTT
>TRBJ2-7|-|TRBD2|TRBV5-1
CASSFSGDSYEQYF
TGCGCCAGCAGCTTTAGCGGGGATTCCTACGAGCAGTACTTC
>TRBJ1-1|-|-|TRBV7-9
CASIRPGGSNTEAFF
TGTGCCAGCATCCGACCCGGAGGGTCGAACACTGAAGCTTTCTTT
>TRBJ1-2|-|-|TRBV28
CASRPPDNYGYTF
TGTGCCAGCAGGCCACCGGATAACTATGGCTACACCTTC
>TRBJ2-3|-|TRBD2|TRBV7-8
CASSLAAGDTDTQYF
TGTGCCAGCAGCTTAGCGGCGGGGGACACAGATACGCAGTATTTT
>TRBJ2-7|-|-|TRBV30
CAWSVGLYEQYF
TGTGCCTGGAGTGTGGGGCTGTACGAGCAGTACTTC
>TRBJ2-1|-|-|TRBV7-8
CASSPRGGSYNEQFF
TGTGCCAGCAGCCCTAGGGGGGGCTCCTACAATGAGCAGTTCTTC
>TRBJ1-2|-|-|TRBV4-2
CASSPPARGDGYTF
TGTGCCAGCAGTCCCCCGGCCAGGGGCGATGGCTACACCTTC
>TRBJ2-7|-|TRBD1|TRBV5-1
CASSLTPGQGAYEQYF
TGCGCCAGCAGCTTGACACCGGGACAGGGGGCCTACGAGCAGTACTTC
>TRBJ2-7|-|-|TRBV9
CASSKTGQYEQYF
TGTGCCAGCAGCAAGACTGGGCAATACGAGCAGTACTTC
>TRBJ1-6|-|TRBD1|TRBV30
CAWCYRGLNNSPLHF
TGTGCCTGGTGTTACAGGGGACTAAATAATTCACCCCTCCACTTT
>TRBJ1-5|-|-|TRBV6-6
CASILGGNQPQHF
TGTGCCAGCATATTGGGGGGCAATCAGCCCCAGCATTTT
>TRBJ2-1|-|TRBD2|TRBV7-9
CASSLVISGGYNEQFF
TGTGCCAGCAGCTTAGTAATTAGCGGGGGGTACAATGAGCAGTTCTTC
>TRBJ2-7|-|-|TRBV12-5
CASGLVSGGLTYEQYF
TGTGCTAGTGGTTTGGTTTCGGGGGGCCTTACCTACGAGCAGTACTTC
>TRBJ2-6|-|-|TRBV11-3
CASSFNWLPSGANVLTF
TGTGCCAGCAGCTTTAACTGGTTGCCCTCTGGGGCCAACGTCCTGACTTTC
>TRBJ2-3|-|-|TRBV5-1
CASSLESSTDTQYF
TGCGCCAGCAGCTTGGAGTCTAGCACAGATACGCAGTATTTT
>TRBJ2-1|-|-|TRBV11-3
CASSRGQTNNEQFF
TGTGCCAGCAGCCGGGGGCAGACCAACAATGAGCAGTTCTTC
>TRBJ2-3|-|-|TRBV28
CASSFQEGHTDTQYF
TGTGCCAGCAGTTTTCAAGAGGGCCACACAGATACGCAGTATTTT
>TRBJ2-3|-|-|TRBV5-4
CASSPSPPDTQYF
TGTGCCAGCAGCCCCAGCCCCCCAGATACGCAGTATTTT
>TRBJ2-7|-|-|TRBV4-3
CASSRGPSYEQYF
TGCGCCAGCAGCCGAGGTCCCTCCTACGAGCAGTACTTC
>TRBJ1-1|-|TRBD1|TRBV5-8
CASSLLRDRNTEAFF
TGTGCCAGCAGCTTGCTCCGGGACAGGAACACTGAAGCTTTCTTT